What follows are 3 T cell receptor beta chains derived from one specimen sequenced in a study of sequential checkpoint blockade in melanoma. Clones were sequenced by immunoSEQ multiplex PCR, and TCRdb holds only the in-frame ones, with some missing. The sample carries under 15,000 clones, 82% recorded once. Treatment described: randomized to nivolumab then ipilimumab (arm A) or the reverse (arm B). The input for sequencing was CD8+ T cells sorted from blood (inferred from file names), taken from a patient given nivolumab and ipilimumab in sequence. These receptors originate from a human donor with melanoma.

This clone has only a few counts. CDR3 nucleotide sequence: TGTGCCAGCAGTGACCCTGACAGGGGAGTTGGTGGCTACACCTTC. Protein: CASSDPDRGVGGYTF. The chain has TRBV6-4 and TRBJ1-2; 8 bases match TRBD1. This CDR3 is 15 amino acids long. Germline CDR1 MRHNA, CDR2 SNTAGT. V shed 2 bases and J 7 bases; nucleotides not matched to a gene: 9.

This clone has only one observation. The chain uses TRBV6-6 and TRBJ1-1; the D gene is possibly TRBD1 (5 bases). Germline V gives CDR1 MNHNY, CDR2 SVGAGI (reference sequence). The CDR3 has 12 amino acids. Trimming stripped 0 bases from V and 6 bases from J, with 5 bases between. Here the CDR3 reads CASSYSGPEAFF. The CDR3 nucleotides read TGTGCCAGCAGTTACTCGGGGCCTGAAGCTTTCTTT.

The chain couples TRBV27 to TRBJ1-2; unclear D gene. Germline V lookup: CDR1 MNHEY, CDR2 SMNVEV (reference sequence). V was trimmed by 3 bases and J by 5 bases, leaving 13 bases between them. The length of the CDR3 is 14 residues. CDR3 protein: CASSFGVGSYGYTF. The DNA of the CDR3 is TGTGCCAGCAGTTTCGGAGTGGGGAGTTATGGCTACACCTTC.